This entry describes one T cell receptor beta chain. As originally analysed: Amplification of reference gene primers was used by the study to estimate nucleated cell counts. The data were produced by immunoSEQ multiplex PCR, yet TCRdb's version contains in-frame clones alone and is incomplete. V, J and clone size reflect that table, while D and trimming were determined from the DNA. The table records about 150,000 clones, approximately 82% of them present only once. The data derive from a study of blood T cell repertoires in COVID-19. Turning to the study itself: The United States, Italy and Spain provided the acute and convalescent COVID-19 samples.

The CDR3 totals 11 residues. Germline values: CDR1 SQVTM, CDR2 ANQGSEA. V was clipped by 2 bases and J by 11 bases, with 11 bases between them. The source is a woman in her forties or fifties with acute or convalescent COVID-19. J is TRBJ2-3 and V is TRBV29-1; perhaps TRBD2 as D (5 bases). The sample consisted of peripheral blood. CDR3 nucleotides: TGCAGCGTTGAAAACTCCGGAGGGCAGTATTTT. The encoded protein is CSVENSGGQYF.